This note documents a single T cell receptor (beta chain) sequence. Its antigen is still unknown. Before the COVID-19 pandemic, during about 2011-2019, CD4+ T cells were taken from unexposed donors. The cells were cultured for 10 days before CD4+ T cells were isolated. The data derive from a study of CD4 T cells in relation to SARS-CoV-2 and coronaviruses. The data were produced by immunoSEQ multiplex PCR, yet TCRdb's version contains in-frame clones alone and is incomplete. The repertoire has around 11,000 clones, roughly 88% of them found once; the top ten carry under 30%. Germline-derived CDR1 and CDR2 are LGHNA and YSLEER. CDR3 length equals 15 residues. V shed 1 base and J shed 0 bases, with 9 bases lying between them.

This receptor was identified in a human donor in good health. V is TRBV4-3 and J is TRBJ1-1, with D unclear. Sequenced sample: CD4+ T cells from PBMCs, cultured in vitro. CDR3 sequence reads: CASSQGLSVNTEAFF. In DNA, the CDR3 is TGCGCCAGCAGCCAAGGACTGTCCGTGAACACTGAAGCTTTCTTT.